These 20 T cell receptor beta chains were all obtained from the same sample, sequenced in a study of CXCR3-negative and CXCR3-positive naive CD8 T cells (dated by TCRdb to between 2018 and 2021). Sequencing was carried out with a NextSeq 550. The Human TCR Profiling Kit (MiLaboratory) was used to make UMI-labeled 5' RACE TRB cDNA libraries. Following reprocessing of the reads by TCRdb, the data hold one row per CDR3 protein sequence and no DNA is available. This sample's clone table shows more than 7,500 distinct CDR3 sequences. About 2.1% of the sample is in the top ten clones. The sequenced sample was naive CXCR3- CD8+ T cells from blood. The sample's cell subset or site label is to be understood as: CD45RO-CCR7+CD27+CD95- naive CD8+ T cells lacking CXCR3 (TNR3-). The receptors were sampled from a human donor in good health. Some clones in this sample may be carry-over from other donors' samples.

The chain employs TRBV29-1 and TRBJ1-1. The CDR3 consists of 13 residues. Germline values: CDR1 SQVTM, CDR2 ANQGSEA. CDR3 sequence reads: CSATQLNKVEAFF.

This chain uses TRBV7-6 with TRBJ2-7; with no DNA, the TCRdb D assignment of TRBD2 cannot be verified. Germline V gene data show CDR1 as SGHVS and CDR2 as FNYEAQ. The CDR3 is made up of 15 amino acids. The CDR3 is CASSLFQRGTYEQYF.

This rearrangement joins TRBV7-9 to TRBJ2-5; TCRdb gives TRBD1 as the D gene, but with no DNA this cannot be confirmed. Looked up from germline, CDR1 is SEHNR and CDR2 is FQNEAQ (reference sequence). The CDR3 is 12 residues long. The CDR3 sequence: CASSGTARTQYF.

CDR3 amino acids: CSASEAYGYTF. The rearrangement links TRBV20-1 to TRBJ1-2. This CDR3 is 11 amino acids long. Germline values: CDR1 DFQATT, CDR2 SNEGSKA (reference sequence).

The chain recombines TRBV21-1 with TRBJ2-7; TCRdb indicates TRBD1, and absent DNA this call remains unverified. TRBV21-1 is described as a pseudogene. There are 16 residues in the CDR3. CDR3: CASSSRDRAGSYEQYF.

This clonotype is labeled medium-sized based on frequency. The J gene is TRBJ2-7, the V gene TRBV5-8; as DNA is missing, the TRBD1 call by TCRdb cannot be tested. From germline, CDR1 is SGHTS and CDR2 YDEGEE. The CDR3 runs to 14 residues. CDR3 protein: CASSLEAGRYEQYF.

V gene TRBV11-3 combines with J gene TRBJ2-7; TCRdb calls TRBD1, which cannot be checked without DNA. Germline lookup yields CDR1 SGHNT and CDR2 YENEEA. The CDR3 has 15 amino acids. The CDR3 sequence: CASSPGQGNSYEQYF.

This clonotype is identified as medium-sized from frequency. The V and J genes are TRBV29-1 and TRBJ1-1. The CDR3 is 11 amino acids. From germline, CDR1 is SQVTM and CDR2 ANQGSEA. CDR3 amino acids: CSGRTNTEAFF.

V is TRBV4-1 and J is TRBJ2-7. This CDR3 has 13 residues. Germline assignment: CDR1 MGHRA and CDR2 YSYEKL. The CDR3 spells CASSQVGTYEQYF.

This clonotype shows up as medium-sized by frequency. V and J are TRBV11-2 and TRBJ2-1; TCRdb selects TRBD1, and the lack of DNA leaves this call unchecked. The CDR3 is 15 residues long. The germline gives CDR1 SGHAT, CDR2 FQNNGV. The CDR3 loop reads CASSLAPGTGDEQFF.

This clonotype counts as medium-sized by frequency. This CDR3 reads CASSLTGTGGFNEQFF. This chain links TRBV28 with TRBJ2-1; the D call from TCRdb, TRBD1, cannot be confirmed without DNA. Germline V lookup: CDR1 MDHEN, CDR2 SYDVKM. The CDR3 is 16 amino acids. The full variable domain, completed using reference TRBV28 and TRBJ2-1, is DVKVTQSSRYLVKRTGEKVFLECVQDMDHENMFWYRQDPGLGLRLIYFSYDVKMKEKGDIPEGYSVSREKKERFSLILESASTNQTSMYLCASSLTGTGGFNEQFFGPGTRLTVL.

V and J are TRBV5-1 and TRBJ2-7; checking the TCRdb D call of TRBD1 is not possible without DNA. Germline CDR1 SGHRS, CDR2 YFSETQ. This CDR3 has 14 amino acids. The CDR3 sequence: CASSLENRLGEQYF.

The chain combines TRBV29-1 with TRBJ1-2. The CDR3 length is 11 residues. Per germline, CDR1 SQVTM and CDR2 ANQGSEA. CDR3 sequence: CSVEQDNGYTF.

Measured by frequency, this clonotype is medium-sized. The rearrangement uses TRBV7-9 and TRBJ1-2; TCRdb's D call of TRBD1 is untestable without DNA. From germline, CDR1 is SEHNR and CDR2 FQNEAQ (reference sequence). The CDR3 covers 15 residues. The CDR3 reads CASSLEATGIHGYTF.

The chain couples TRBV12-3 or TRBV12-4 to TRBJ2-1; TCRdb names TRBD1, which stays unverified in the absence of DNA. The CDR3 runs 13 residues. The CDR3 spells CASSPAPAGEQFF.

CDR3 loop: CASSAGDSPKGQYF. The chain is built from TRBV10-2 and TRBJ2-7; TCRdb calls TRBD1, which cannot be checked without DNA. Looked up from germline, CDR1 is WSHSY and CDR2 is SAAADI. The CDR3 has 14 residues.

This clonotype shows up as medium-sized by frequency. The chain carries TRBV29-1 and TRBJ1-1; TCRdb names TRBD1, which stays unverified in the absence of DNA. There are 15 residues in the CDR3. Looked up from germline, CDR1 is SQVTM and CDR2 is ANQGSEA. This chain's CDR3 is CSVEDRVRGHTEAFF.

The chain has TRBV29-1 and TRBJ2-7; without DNA, the TCRdb call of TRBD1 cannot be checked. The germline CDR1 and CDR2 sequences are SQVTM and ANQGSEA. CDR3 length: 15 residues. The CDR3 loop is CSVVATGLSTYEQYF.

This rearrangement joins TRBV29-1 to TRBJ2-3; there is no DNA to check the TCRdb D call of TRBD2. The CDR3 runs to 13 residues. Germline V CDR1 and CDR2: SQVTM, ANQGSEA. The CDR3 spells CSVEVSGGRTQYF.

According to its frequency, this clonotype is medium-sized (0.01 to 0.1%). This rearrangement joins TRBV7-9 to TRBJ1-2. The CDR3 is 12 amino acids. Looked up from germline, CDR1 is SEHNR and CDR2 is FQNEAQ (reference sequence). The CDR3 spells CASSLLDQGYTF.